What follows are 15 T cell receptor delta chains derived from one specimen sequenced in a study of gamma-delta chains in newborns, infants, children. TCRdb reanalysed the reads with CATT. The sample records 2,500 to 3,500 delta-chain clones, 40% to 60% being singletons. The specimen sequenced was blood. The source is a child who received the measles vaccine.

This clone was recorded once. This rearrangement joins TRDV1 to TRDJ1, with D perhaps assigned TRDD2 or TRDD3 (5 bases each). Germline loops: CDR1 TSWWSYY, CDR2 QGS. CDR3 length equals 23 residues. Trimming removed 2 bases at V and 4 bases at J, with 38 bases between. CDR3 in DNA: TGTGCTCTTGGGGAAGGGCCCCTTCTCCCCCACGCAGTAGGGGACTACACCGACGATAAACTCATCTTT. Amino acid sequence: CALGEGPLLPHAVGDYTDDKLIF.

Remarks on this clone: One base away lies a much larger clone, so this may be a sequencing read error. The chain joins TRAV29/DV5 to TRDJ1, with 12 bases matching TRDD3. With V trimmed by 6 bases and J by 0 bases, 6 bases remained unmatched. The CDR3 has 15 amino acids. CDR1 and CDR2 (germline): NSMFDY, ISSIKDK. The CDR3 loop is CAVCTGGYNTDKLIF. In DNA form, the CDR3 reads TGTGCAGTGTGTACTGGGGGATACAACACCGATAAACTCATCTTT. Looking up the rest from reference TRAV29/DV5 and TRDJ1 gives the full variable domain: DQQVKQNSPSLSVQEGRISILNCDYTNSMFDYFLWYKKYPAEGPTFLISISSIKDKNEDGRFTVFLNKSAKHLSLHIVPSQPGDSAVYFCAVCTGGYNTDKLIFGKGTRVTVEP.

Worth noting for this clone: This may stem from a read error, because a much larger clone lies one nucleotide away. This chain links TRDV2 with TRDJ2, with TRDD3 identical over 8 bases. V shed 0 bases and J 7 bases; nucleotides not matched to a gene: 6. Germline V lookup: CDR1 GEAIGNYY, CDR2 EKD. The CDR3 contains 15 residues. Here the CDR3 DNA reads TGTGCCTGTGACACCCTGGGGGACCTGAGAGCACAACTCTTCTTT. This sequence encodes CACDTLGDLRAQLFF.

This clone counts as medium-sized. Other nucleotide sequences from this sample produce the same CDR3. The CDR3 here is CACDTLGDTRTDKLIF. Written as DNA, the CDR3 is TGTGCCTGTGACACCTTGGGGGATACGCGGACCGATAAACTCATCTTT. The V and J genes are TRDV2 and TRDJ1; 11 bases align to TRDD3. The CDR3 is 16 amino acids. Germline V gene data show CDR1 as GEAIGNYY and CDR2 as EKD. J gave up 2 bases and V 0 bases, and 4 bases lay outside the gene matches.

A remark on this clone: A far more abundant clone sits one base away, making this likely a read error. The V and J genes are TRDV3 and TRDJ1; 11 bases map to TRDD3. CDR3 length: 18 residues. Germline CDR1 reads TVYSNPD; CDR2 reads GDNSRS (reference sequence). CDR3 loop: CAFHPGYWGIVYTGKLIF. DNA of the CDR3: TGTGCCTTTCACCCGGGGTACTGGGGGATAGTGTACACCGGTAAACTCATCTTT.

By frequency in the sample, this clone is medium-sized. This same CDR3 is encoded by further DNA sequences in the sample. The chain recombines TRDV3 with TRDJ1; 8 positions match TRDD2. Germline trimming cut 0 bases from V and 8 bases from J; bases unmatched to any gene: 23. The germline V gene has CDR1 TVYSNPD and CDR2 GDNSRS (reference sequence). The CDR3 length is 18 residues. The CDR3 loop is CAFRDKGLPNPVWGKLIF. CDR3 bases: TGTGCCTTTAGGGATAAGGGCCTTCCTAATCCGGTCTGGGGCAAACTCATCTTT.

This clone is classed as large. Other nucleotide sequences from this sample produce the same CDR3. The V and J genes are TRDV1 and TRDJ1; TRDD3 might be the D (5 bases). This CDR3 spans 15 amino acids. Germline assignment: CDR1 TSWWSYY and CDR2 QGS. V gave up 0 bases and J gave up 6 bases, with 14 bases separating them. The CDR3 spells CALGELIRLGYKLIF. In DNA, the CDR3 is TGTGCTCTTGGGGAACTTATCCGATTGGGGTATAAACTCATCTTT.

About this clone: This sequence is one base from a far larger clone and is likely a read error. The rearrangement joins TRDV2 to TRDJ2; TRDD3 matches 9 bases. Germline loops: CDR1 GEAIGNYY, CDR2 EKD. The CDR3 is made up of 16 amino acids. CDR3 protein: CACDKLGETLTGQLFF. The CDR3 region has the DNA TGTGCCTGTGACAAACTGGGGGAAACTTTGACAGGACAACTCTTCTTT.

By frequency in the sample, this clone is medium-sized. This chain joins TRDV1 and TRDJ1, with D maybe TRDD3 (6 bases). V lost 0 bases and J 0 bases, leaving 17 bases between the germline ends. CDR1 TSWWSYY and CDR2 QGS come from the germline V gene. CDR3 length equals 18 residues. CDR3 region: CALGELGVGITYTDKLIF. In DNA, the CDR3 is TGTGCTCTTGGGGAACTTGGGGTGGGGATTACATACACCGATAAACTCATCTTT.

This clone is judged large. The rearrangement joins TRDV2 to TRDJ2; TRDD3 aligns across 9 bases. CDR3 size: 16 residues. CDR1 GEAIGNYY and CDR2 EKD come from the germline V gene. V was clipped by 2 bases and J by 0 bases; unmatched bases: 3. The CDR3 sequence: CACDKLGETLTAQLFF. In DNA form, the CDR3 reads TGTGCCTGTGACAAACTGGGGGAAACTTTGACAGCACAACTCTTCTTT.

The chain carries TRDV1 and TRDJ1; unclear D gene. The CDR3 runs to 17 residues. Germline assignment: CDR1 TSWWSYY and CDR2 QGS. V gave up 1 base and J gave up 0 bases, with 15 bases separating them. CDR3 coding DNA: TGTGCTCTTGGGGAACGACGTCGACCCCCGTACACCGATAAACTCATCTTT. This translates into CALGERRRPPYTDKLIF.

The chain couples TRDV1 to TRDJ1, with TRDD3 matching 10 bases. V lost 1 base, J lost 1 base, and 21 bases stayed unmatched. Germline V gene data show CDR1 as TSWWSYY and CDR2 as QGS. CDR3 size: 22 residues. CDR3 DNA: TGTGCTCTTGGGGAACCTTCCTACTACCCCAGCTACTGGGGGATTCTCACCGATAAACTCATCTTT. This translates into CALGEPSYYPSYWGILTDKLIF.

Note on this clone: This sequence is one base from a far larger clone and is likely a read error. V is TRDV3 and J is TRDJ1, with a weak D call TRDD2 (5 bases). The CDR3 has 15 residues. Germline CDR1 reads TVYSNPD; CDR2 reads GDNSRS (reference sequence). The DNA of the CDR3 is TGTGCCGTCCTTCGACAGATATGGGACACCGGTAAACTCATCTTT. As protein: CAVLRQIWDTGKLIF.

This clone is categorized as large. Other nucleotide sequences from this sample produce the same CDR3. This chain uses TRDV1 with TRDJ1; 10 bases match TRDD3. The CDR3 extends over 18 amino acids. Germline loops: CDR1 TSWWSYY, CDR2 QGS. V lost 0 bases, J lost 3 bases, and 10 bases stayed unmatched. CDR3 residues: CALGELTPRTGGSDKLIF. CDR3 sequence (DNA): TGTGCTCTTGGGGAACTGACACCTCGTACTGGGGGATCCGATAAACTCATCTTT.

Note on this clone: A much larger clone lies one base from this, so it may be a read error. Other DNA sequences in this specimen translate into the identical CDR3. The V call is TRDV1, the J call TRDJ1, with 12 bases lining up with TRDD3. CDR1 TSWWSYY and CDR2 QGS come from the germline V gene. The CDR3 contains 18 residues. V shed 0 bases, J shed 6 bases, and the junction held 11 bases outside the gene matches. The CDR3 DNA follows: TGTGCTCTTGGGGAACTAACATCCTACTACTGGGGGATACATAAACTCATCTTT. Translated: CALGELTSYYWGIHKLIF.